This T cell receptor (beta chain) was identified during a study of T cells after yellow fever vaccination. MiXCR, run by TCRdb on the 5' RACE reads, gives a single entry per CDR3 protein. The table includes about 96,000 distinct CDR3 sequences, 8.9% detected once. This CDR3 is 14 amino acids long. V dropped 4 bases and J dropped 1; count of bases not matched to a gene: 0. Germline V lookup: CDR1 ENHRY, CDR2 SYGVKD. The chain uses TRBV10-3 and TRBJ2-5, with 10 bases identical to TRBD1. The receptor comes from a man aged 18 to 30 who received the YFV17D yellow fever vaccine. Sequences were derived from CD8+ T cells not binding an NS4B(214-222) dextramer, sorted from PBMCs, sampled approximately 15 days after the first yellow fever vaccination. CDR3 bases: TGTGCCATCAGTGGACAGGGGGCCCAAGAGACCCAGTACTTC. As protein: CAISGQGAQETQYF.